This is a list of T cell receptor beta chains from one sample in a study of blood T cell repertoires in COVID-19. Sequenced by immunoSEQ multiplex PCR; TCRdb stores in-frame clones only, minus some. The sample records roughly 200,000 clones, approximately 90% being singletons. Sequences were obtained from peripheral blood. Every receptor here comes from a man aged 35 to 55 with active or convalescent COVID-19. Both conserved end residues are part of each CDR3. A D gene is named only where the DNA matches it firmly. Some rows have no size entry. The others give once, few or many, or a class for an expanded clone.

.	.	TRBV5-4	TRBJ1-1	CASSGKDGSGDTEAFF	TGTGCCAGCAGCGGCAAAGACGGGTCTGGCGACACTGAAGCTTTCTTT
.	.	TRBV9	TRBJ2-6	CASTLGGGGSSGANVLTF	TGTGCCAGCACCCTAGGGGGGGGCGGCTCCTCTGGGGCCAACGTCCTGACTTTC
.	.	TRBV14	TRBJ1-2	CASSQDLGAVGYTF	TGTGCCAGCAGCCAAGATTTGGGGGCGGTGGGCTACACCTTC
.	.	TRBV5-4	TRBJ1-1	CASSSRARVRMNTEAFF	TGTGCCAGCAGCTCCCGCGCACGGGTCCGCATGAACACTGAAGCTTTCTTT
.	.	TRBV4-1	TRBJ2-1	CASSQDNREQFF	TGCGCCAGCAGCCAAGATAACCGGGAGCAGTTCTTC
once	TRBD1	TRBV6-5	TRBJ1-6	CASRGGTGSNSPLHF	TGTGCCAGCAGAGGGGGGACAGGGTCTAATTCACCCCTCCACTTT
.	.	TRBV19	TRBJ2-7	CASSISYRVSNEQYF	TGTGCCAGTAGTATCTCTTACAGGGTGTCGAACGAGCAGTACTTC
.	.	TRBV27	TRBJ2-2	CASTGANTGELFF	TGTGCCAGCACCGGAGCGAACACCGGGGAGCTGTTTTTT
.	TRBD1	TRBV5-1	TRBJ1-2	CASSPTGAGYGYTF	TGCGCCAGCAGCCCGACAGGGGCGGGCTATGGCTACACCTTC
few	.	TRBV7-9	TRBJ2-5	CASSLGAGGDQETQYF	TGTGCCAGCAGCTTAGGAGCGGGCGGAGATCAAGAGACCCAGTACTTC
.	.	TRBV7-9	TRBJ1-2	CASSLQGNGYTF	TGTGCCAGCAGCTTACAGGGTAATGGCTACACCTTC
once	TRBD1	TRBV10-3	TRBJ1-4	CAISERHRGNEKLFF	TGTGCCATCAGTGAGAGGCACAGGGGGAATGAAAAACTGTTTTTT
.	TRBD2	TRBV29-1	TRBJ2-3	CSARTGGKETDTQYF	TGCAGCGCACGGACGGGGGGGAAAGAAACAGATACGCAGTATTTT
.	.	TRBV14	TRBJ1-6	CASSQGPKSSYNSPLHF	TGTGCCAGCAGCCAAGGCCCTAAGAGCTCCTATAATTCACCCCTCCACTTT
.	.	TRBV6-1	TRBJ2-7	CASSELTNFHEQYF	TGTGCCAGCAGTGAACTAACCAACTTCCACGAGCAGTACTTC
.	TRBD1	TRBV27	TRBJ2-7	CASSLFGSGQGYSYEQYF	TGTGCCAGCAGTTTATTTGGGTCGGGACAGGGGTATTCCTACGAGCAGTACTTC
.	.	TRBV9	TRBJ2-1	CASSFSGQHNNEQFF	TGTGCCAGCAGCTTCTCAGGACAGCATAACAATGAGCAGTTCTTC
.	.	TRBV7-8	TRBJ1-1	CASSLGPDTEAFF	TGTGCCAGCAGCTTAGGTCCGGACACTGAAGCTTTCTTT
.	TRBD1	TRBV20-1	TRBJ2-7	CSASHDRGTYEQYF	TGCAGTGCTAGTCACGACAGGGGAACCTACGAGCAGTACTTC
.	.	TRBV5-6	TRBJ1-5	CASSLGQTSNQPQHF	TGTGCCAGCAGCTTAGGACAGACCAGCAATCAGCCCCAGCATTTT
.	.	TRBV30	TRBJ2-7	CAWSSRGFEQYF	TGTGCCTGGAGCTCCAGGGGATTCGAGCAGTACTTC
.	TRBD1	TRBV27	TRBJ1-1	CASRPGQGSTEAFF	TGTGCCAGCAGGCCGGGACAGGGCAGCACTGAAGCTTTCTTT
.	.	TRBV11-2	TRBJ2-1	CASSKTASFSYNEQFF	TGTGCCAGCAGCAAGACGGCTAGCTTCTCCTACAATGAGCAGTTCTTC
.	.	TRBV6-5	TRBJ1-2	CASSQVYGYTF	TGTGCCAGCAGCCAGGTCTATGGCTACACCTTC
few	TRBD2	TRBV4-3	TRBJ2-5	CASSQDDRGGSGETQYF	TGCGCCAGCAGCCAAGATGATCGGGGGGGCTCTGGAGAGACCCAGTACTTC
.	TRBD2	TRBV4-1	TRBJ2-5	CASSQAGLEETQYF	TGCGCCAGCAGCCAAGCGGGACTAGAAGAGACCCAGTACTTC
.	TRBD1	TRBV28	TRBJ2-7	CASRDRGTYEQYF	TGTGCCAGCAGGGACAGGGGTACCTACGAGCAGTACTTC
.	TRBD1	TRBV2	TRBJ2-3	CASSSGQGTDTQYF	TGTGCCAGCAGTTCGGGACAGGGCACAGATACGCAGTATTTT
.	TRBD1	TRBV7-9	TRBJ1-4	CASSTGTDNEKLFF	TGTGCCAGCAGCACCGGGACAGATAATGAAAAACTGTTTTTT
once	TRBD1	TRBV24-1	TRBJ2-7	CATSPYGTGIF	TGTGCCACCAGCCCTTACGGGACAGGAATATTC
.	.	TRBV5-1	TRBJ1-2	CASSPNFRTPQGYTF	TGCGCCAGCAGCCCCAATTTCAGGACTCCGCAAGGCTACACCTTC
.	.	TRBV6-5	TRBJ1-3	CAYSVLSGNTIYF	TGTGCTTACTCGGTTCTTTCTGGAAACACCATATATTTT
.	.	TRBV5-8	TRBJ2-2	CASSLGAIPNTGELFF	TGTGCCAGCAGCTTGGGGGCAATCCCGAACACCGGGGAGCTGTTTTTT
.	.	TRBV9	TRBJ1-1	CASSVSTSRTEAFF	TGTGCCAGCAGCGTTTCAACATCCCGAACTGAAGCTTTCTTT
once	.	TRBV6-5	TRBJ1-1	CASSYHGRADTEAFF	TGTGCCAGCAGTTACCATGGCAGGGCGGACACTGAAGCTTTCTTT
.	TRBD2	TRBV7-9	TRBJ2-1	CASSFSFSGRAYNEQFF	TGTGCCAGCAGTTTTTCTTTTAGCGGGAGGGCTTACAATGAGCAGTTCTTC
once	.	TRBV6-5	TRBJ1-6	CASSYVRVNSPLHF	TGTGCCAGCAGTTACGTCAGGGTTAATTCACCCCTCCACTTT
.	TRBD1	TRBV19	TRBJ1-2	CASSIDYRTGRFTF	TGTGCCAGTAGTATAGACTACCGGACAGGGAGGTTCACCTTC
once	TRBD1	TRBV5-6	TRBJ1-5	CASSLAWGQGIQPQHF	TGTGCCAGCAGCTTGGCCTGGGGACAGGGGATACAGCCCCAGCATTTT
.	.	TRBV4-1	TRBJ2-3	CASSQHSSTDTQYF	TGCGCCAGCAGCCAACACTCTAGCACAGATACGCAGTATTTT
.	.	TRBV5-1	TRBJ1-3	CASSLGEKLSGNTIYF	TGCGCCAGCAGCTTGGGAGAAAAACTCTCTGGAAACACCATATATTTT
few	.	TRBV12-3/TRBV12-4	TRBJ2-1	CASRREVDEQFF	TGTGCCAGCAGGAGGGAAGTCGATGAGCAGTTCTTC
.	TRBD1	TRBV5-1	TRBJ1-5	CASSEGQGNQPQHF	TGCGCCAGCAGCGAAGGACAGGGGAATCAGCCCCAGCATTTT
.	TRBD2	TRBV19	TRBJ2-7	CASRASGDEQYF	TGTGCCAGTAGAGCGAGCGGGGACGAGCAGTACTTC
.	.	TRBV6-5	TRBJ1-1	CATGGARRGTEAFF	TGTGCCACTGGGGGGGCGAGACGGGGCACTGAAGCTTTCTTT
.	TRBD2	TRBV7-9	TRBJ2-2	CASRPPAGGSGELFF	TGTGCCAGCCGGCCCCCAGCGGGGGGGAGCGGGGAGCTGTTTTTT
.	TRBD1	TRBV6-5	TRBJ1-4	CASSPDRVREKLFF	TGTGCCAGCAGTCCCGACAGGGTTCGGGAAAAACTGTTTTTT
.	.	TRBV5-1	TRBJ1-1	CASSSEVAGRAFF	TGCGCCAGCAGCTCGGAAGTGGCGGGAAGAGCTTTCTTT
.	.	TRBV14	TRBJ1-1	CASSPRLTVMNTEAFF	TGTGCCAGCAGCCCCAGGTTGACAGTGATGAACACTGAAGCTTTCTTT
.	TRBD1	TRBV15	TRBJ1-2	CATSGYRGLNYGYTF	TGTGCCACCAGCGGATACAGGGGACTTAACTATGGCTACACCTTC